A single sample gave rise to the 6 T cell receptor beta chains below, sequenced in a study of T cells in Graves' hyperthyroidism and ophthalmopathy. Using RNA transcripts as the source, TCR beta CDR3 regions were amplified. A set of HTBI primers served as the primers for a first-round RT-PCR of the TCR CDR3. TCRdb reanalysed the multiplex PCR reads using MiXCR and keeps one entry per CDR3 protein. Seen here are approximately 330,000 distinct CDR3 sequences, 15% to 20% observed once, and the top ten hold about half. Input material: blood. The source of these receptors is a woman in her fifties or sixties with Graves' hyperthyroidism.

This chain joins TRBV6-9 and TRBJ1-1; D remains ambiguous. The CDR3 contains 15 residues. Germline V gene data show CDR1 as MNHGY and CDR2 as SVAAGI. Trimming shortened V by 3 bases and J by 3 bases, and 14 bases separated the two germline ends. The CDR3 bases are TGTGCCAGCAGTTACGGTTTATCCTGGGACACTGAAGCTTTCTTT. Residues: CASSYGLSWDTEAFF.

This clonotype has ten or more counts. The DNA of the CDR3 is TGTGCCAGCATTAGGAGGAGCTCCTACGAGCAGTACTTC. Protein sequence: CASIRRSSYEQYF. V gene TRBV28 combines with J gene TRBJ2-7, with a possible D match to TRBD2 (5 bases). There are 13 residues in the CDR3. V gave up 7 bases and J gave up 0 bases, with 10 bases separating them. Per germline, CDR1 MDHEN and CDR2 SYDVKM.

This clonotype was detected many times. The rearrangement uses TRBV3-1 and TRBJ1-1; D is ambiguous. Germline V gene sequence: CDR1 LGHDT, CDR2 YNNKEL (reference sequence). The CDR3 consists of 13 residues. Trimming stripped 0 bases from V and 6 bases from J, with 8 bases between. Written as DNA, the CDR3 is TGTGCCAGCAGCCAAGATTGGGCAGCTGAAGCTTTCTTT. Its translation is CASSQDWAAEAFF. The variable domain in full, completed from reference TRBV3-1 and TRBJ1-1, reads DTAVSQTPKYLVTQMGNDKSIKCEQNLGHDTMYWYKQDSKKFLKIMFSYNNKELIINETVPNRFSPKSPDKAHLNLHINSLELGDSAVYFCASSQDWAAEAFFGQGTRLTVV.

The CDR3 protein is CATSRGDREYEQYF. DNA for the CDR3: TGTGCCACCAGCAGAGGGGACAGGGAATACGAGCAGTACTTC. V usage is TRBV15 and J usage is TRBJ2-7, with 9 bases identical to TRBD1. Germline CDR1 LNHNV, CDR2 YYDKDF (reference sequence). The CDR3 has 14 amino acids. The V and J ends lost 1 base and 4 bases, in that order; junction bases with no gene match: 2.

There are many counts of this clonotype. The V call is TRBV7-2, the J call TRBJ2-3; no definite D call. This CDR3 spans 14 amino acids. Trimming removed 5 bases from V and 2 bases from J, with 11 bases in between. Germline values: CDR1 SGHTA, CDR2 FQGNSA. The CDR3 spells CASSPRRHTDTQYF. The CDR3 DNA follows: TGTGCCAGCAGCCCCAGGAGACACACAGATACGCAGTATTTT.

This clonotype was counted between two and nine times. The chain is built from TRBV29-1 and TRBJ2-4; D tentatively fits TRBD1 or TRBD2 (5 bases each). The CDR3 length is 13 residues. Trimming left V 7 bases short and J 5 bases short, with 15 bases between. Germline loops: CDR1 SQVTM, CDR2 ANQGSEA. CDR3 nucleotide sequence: TGCAGCGCCGAGGGACGGGGTGAAAACATTCAGTACTTC. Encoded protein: CSAEGRGENIQYF. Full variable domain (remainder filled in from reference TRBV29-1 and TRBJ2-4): SAVISQKPSRDICQRGTSLTIQCQVDSQVTMMFWYRQQPGQSLTLIATANQGSEATYESGFVIDKFPISRPNLTFSTLTVSNMSPEDSSIYLCSAEGRGENIQYFGAGTRLSVL.